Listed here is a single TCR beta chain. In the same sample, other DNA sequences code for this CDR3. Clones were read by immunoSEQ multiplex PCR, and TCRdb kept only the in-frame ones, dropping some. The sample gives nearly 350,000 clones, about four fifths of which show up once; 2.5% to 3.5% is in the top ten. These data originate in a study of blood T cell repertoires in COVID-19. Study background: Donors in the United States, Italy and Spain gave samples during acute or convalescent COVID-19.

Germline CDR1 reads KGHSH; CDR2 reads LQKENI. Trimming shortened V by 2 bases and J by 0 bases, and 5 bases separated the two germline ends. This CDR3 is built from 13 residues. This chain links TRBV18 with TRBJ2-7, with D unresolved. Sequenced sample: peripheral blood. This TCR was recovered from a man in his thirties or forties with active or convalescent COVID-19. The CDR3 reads CASSPLVSYEQYF. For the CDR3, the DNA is TGTGCCAGCTCACCATTAGTCTCCTACGAGCAGTACTTC.